This T cell receptor (beta chain) emerged from a study of radiotherapy plus CTLA-4 blockade in lung cancer (dated by TCRdb to 2017 to 2018). The study in broad terms: Among the enrolled patients, about 19% had an objective response, and 31% reached disease control.

Library method: the immunoSEQ multiplex PCR assay. TCRdb re-hosts the immuneACCESS table, in-frame sequences only. Its copies lack some clones; in the studies checked, an unresolved V gene accounts for under half of them, and the cause for the rest is not known. For this sample there are about 45,000 clones; around 63% appear just once. Clones ranked in the top ten supply roughly 20% of the sample. The study tested focal radiation therapy combined with CTLA-4 blockade (ipilimumab) in patients with chemo-refractory metastatic non-small-cell lung cancer. Note on this clone: Its antigen has not been determined. The record has no base qualities; no much larger clone is one base away.

The germline V gene encodes CDR1 LNHDA and CDR2 SQIVND (reference sequence). Taken from cysteine to phenylalanine, the CDR3 has 14 residues. The CDR3 DNA has 42 bases and is translated from base 1. V is cut back by 1 base and J by 3 bases, with 2 bases in the junction unmatched. What the study reported, not specific to this receptor: TCR clones derived from tumors expanded in peripheral blood after treatment with radiotherapy and ipilimumab. The strongest predictors of response were reported to be early dynamic shifts in blood T cell clones along with a rise in serum interferon-beta following radiation.

The sequencing used peripheral blood, collected from a patient treated with radiotherapy plus ipilimumab. The sequence derives from a human donor with non-small cell lung cancer who had a partial response to radiotherapy plus ipilimumab. Recombination linked TRBV19 to TRBJ2-7; 8 bases in the junction line up with TRBD1. For the CDR3, the sequence is CASSIAGGGYEQYF. The nucleotides read TGTGCCAGTAGTATAGCAGGGGGCGGCTACGAGCAGTACTTC. The reference TRBV19 and TRBJ2-7 proteins fill in what lies around the CDR3, so the full variable domain reads DGGITQSPKYLFRKEGQNVTLSCEQNLNHDAMYWYRQDPGQGLRLIYYSQIVNDFQKGDIAEGYSVSREKKESFPLTVTSAQKNPTAFYLCASSIAGGGYEQYFGPGTRLTVT.